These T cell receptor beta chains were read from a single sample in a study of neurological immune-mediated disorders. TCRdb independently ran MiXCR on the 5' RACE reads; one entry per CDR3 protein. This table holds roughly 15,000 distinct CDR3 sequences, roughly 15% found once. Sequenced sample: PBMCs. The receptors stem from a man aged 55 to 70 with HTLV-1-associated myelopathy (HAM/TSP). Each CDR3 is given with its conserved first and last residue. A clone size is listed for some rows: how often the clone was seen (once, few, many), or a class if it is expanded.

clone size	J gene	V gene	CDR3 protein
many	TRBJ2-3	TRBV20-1	CSARSFPSGGPPVWYF
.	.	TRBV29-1	CSVRTSGGETQYF
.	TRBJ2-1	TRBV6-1	CASSVGDYNEQFF
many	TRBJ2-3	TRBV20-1	CSASGIGDTQYF
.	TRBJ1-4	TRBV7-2	CASKQGARVELFF
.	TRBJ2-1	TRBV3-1	CASSLTVTEQFF
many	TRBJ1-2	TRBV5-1	CASSLEAAGYTF
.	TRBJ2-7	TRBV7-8	CASSTGQGRNEQYF
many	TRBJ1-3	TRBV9	CASSVAGQGDTIYF
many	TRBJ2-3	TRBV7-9	CASSEGQTTDTQYF
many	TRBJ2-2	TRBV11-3	CASSFRGYTGELFF
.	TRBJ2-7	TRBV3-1	CANSQDLNGVGEQYF
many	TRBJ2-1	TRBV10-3	CAISERGQGGYNEQFF